The rows below give T cell receptor beta chains drawn from one sample of a study of cytomegalovirus exposure and HLA in healthy donors. Sequencing used immunoSEQ multiplex PCR; TCRdb keeps in-frame clones, though not all of them. The sample carries around 140,000 clones, around 65% recorded once. The sample taken for sequencing was PBMCs. The receptors were gathered from a woman between 55 and 75 years old in good health and CMV-seronegative. CDR3s include the opening cysteine and the closing phenylalanine or tryptophan. A D gene is named only where the DNA matches it firmly. The size field is filled for only some rows; it gives once, few, many or a size class.

v_call	d_call	clone_size	j_call	cdr3_nt	cdr3_aa
TRBV5-4	-	-	TRBJ2-2	TGTGCCAGCAGCCAGACAGTCGGGGAGCTGTTTTTT	CASSQTVGELFF
TRBV2	-	-	TRBJ2-7	TGTGCCAGCACGGAGAGCCAGCCCCCCTACGAGCAGTACTTC	CASTESQPPYEQYF
TRBV28	TRBD1	-	TRBJ2-7	TGTGCCAGCAGTTTTGCTCGGACAGGGGACGAGCAGTACTTC	CASSFARTGDEQYF
TRBV7-2	-	-	TRBJ1-6	TGTGCCAGCAGCCGAGATAATTCACCCCTCCACTTT	CASSRDNSPLHF
TRBV6-6	TRBD2	few	TRBJ2-7	TGTGCCAGCAGTCAACTAGCGGGAGCCTACGAGCAGTACTTC	CASSQLAGAYEQYF
TRBV7-7	-	few	TRBJ2-3	TGTGCTAGCAGCCAGTTTGAGGCAGATACGCAGTATTTT	CASSQFEADTQYF
TRBV28	TRBD1	-	TRBJ2-2	TGTGCCAGCAGACAACAGGGGGCGCCCGGGGAGCTGTTTTTT	CASRQQGAPGELFF
TRBV5-8	TRBD2	-	TRBJ2-1	TGTGCCAGCAGCGCGGGACTAGCGGGACTATACAATGAGCAGTTCTTC	CASSAGLAGLYNEQFF
TRBV6-1	-	-	TRBJ2-3	TGTGCCAGCCAGCAGGGCGGGGGCACAGATACGCAGTATTTT	CASQQGGGTDTQYF
TRBV2	-	once	TRBJ1-2	TGTGCCAGCAGTGACCAGGGGAGGGGGTATGGCTACACCTTC	CASSDQGRGYGYTF
TRBV5-8	-	-	TRBJ2-6	TGTGCCAGCAGCTCGACAGTTAGCTCTGGGGCCAACGTCCTGACTTTC	CASSSTVSSGANVLTF
TRBV18	-	-	TRBJ2-2	TGTGCCAGCTCACTACGAAGGGGCGACACCGGGGAGCTGTTTTTT	CASSLRRGDTGELFF
TRBV7-8	-	-	TRBJ1-5	TGTGCCAGCAGCCCTAGCCAACTTGGTAGCAATCAGCCACAGCATTTT	CASSPSQLGSNQPQHF
TRBV19	TRBD2	-	TRBJ2-7	TGTGCCAGTAGAAAAGGTAGCGGGAGCAACTACGAGCAGTACTTC	CASRKGSGSNYEQYF
TRBV7-2	-	once	TRBJ2-3	TGTGCCAGCAGCACGAGCCAACCTAGCGTTGGAGATACGCAGTATTTT	CASSTSQPSVGDTQYF
TRBV7-3	-	-	TRBJ2-3	TGTGCCAGCAGCTTAAGCCCGACTCATGCAGATACGCAGTATTTT	CASSLSPTHADTQYF
TRBV7-3	-	few	TRBJ1-1	TGTGCCAGCAGCTTAGGCGTGGGGAGGACTGAAGCTTTCTTT	CASSLGVGRTEAFF
TRBV7-9	-	-	TRBJ1-1	TGTTCCAGCAGCTTAGCAGCATCGAACACTGAAGCTTTCTTT	CSSSLAASNTEAFF
TRBV6-4	TRBD2	-	TRBJ2-1	TGTGCCAGCAGTCAACTCGCTCCGGGACTAGCGGGGGGATACAATGAGCAGTTCTTC	CASSQLAPGLAGGYNEQFF
TRBV5-4	TRBD1	-	TRBJ2-7	TGTGCCAGCAGCGAGGGGCAGGGGGCGATCTACGAGCAGTACTTC	CASSEGQGAIYEQYF
TRBV29-1	-	once	TRBJ1-4	TGCAGCGTTGAAGAGGGACATGTTTTT	CSVEEGHVF
TRBV7-8	TRBD2	-	TRBJ2-3	TGTGCCAGCAGCCGCGCGAGACTAGCCCCTAGCACAGATACGCAGTATTTT	CASSRARLAPSTDTQYF
TRBV4-2	TRBD2	once	TRBJ2-1	TGTGCCAGCAGCCAAGTACCTGGACTAGCGGGAGCCTACAATGAGCAGTTCTTC	CASSQVPGLAGAYNEQFF
TRBV5-6	TRBD1	-	TRBJ1-6	TGTGCCAGCAGCTGGGGCGGGACAGGGATTAATAATTCACCCCTCCACTTT	CASSWGGTGINNSPLHF
TRBV5-1	-	-	TRBJ2-7	TGCGCCAGCAGCTCGGGATGGGAGGAGCAGTACTTC	CASSSGWEEQYF
TRBV2	TRBD1	-	TRBJ2-2	TGTGCCAGCAGGGGGGACAGGGGAGTAACCGGGGAGCTGTTTTTT	CASRGDRGVTGELFF
TRBV7-9	TRBD2	few	TRBJ2-7	TGTGCCAGCAGCCTTAGCGGGGGGAGGGAGCAGTACTTC	CASSLSGGREQYF
TRBV5-1	-	-	TRBJ2-1	TGCGCCAGCAGCTTGGCCGGGGGACAGTACAATGAGCAGTTCTTC	CASSLAGGQYNEQFF
TRBV7-8	TRBD1	-	TRBJ2-5	TGTGCCAGCAGCACGACAGGGTTGGGGGAGACCCAGTACTTC	CASSTTGLGETQYF
TRBV7-2	-	few	TRBJ2-1	TGTGCCAGCAGCTTAGGGGCGGGTTCCCCCTACAATGAGCAGTTCTTC	CASSLGAGSPYNEQFF
TRBV27	-	-	TRBJ2-3	TGTGCCAGCCGCGGCGGGAACACAGATACGCAGTATTTT	CASRGGNTDTQYF
TRBV19	-	once	TRBJ2-3	TGTGCCAGTAGTATAGACGGTAGCACAGATACGCAGTATTTT	CASSIDGSTDTQYF
TRBV7-9	TRBD1	-	TRBJ1-1	TGTGCCAGCAGCCCAGGACAGGGGGCGATCGAAGCTTTCTTT	CASSPGQGAIEAFF
TRBV7-2	TRBD2	-	TRBJ2-1	TGTGCCAGCAGTTATAGCGGGAGTCCGGTCAATGAGCAGTTCTTC	CASSYSGSPVNEQFF
TRBV19	-	few	TRBJ2-2	TGTGCCAGTACCCCCACGCACAGGGCCGGGGAGCTGTTTTTT	CASTPTHRAGELFF
TRBV19	-	-	TRBJ1-3	TGTGCCAGTAGACCCGGAGCTACTGGAAACACCATATATTTT	CASRPGATGNTIYF
TRBV14	-	-	TRBJ2-7	TGTGCCAGCAGCCAAGGCCCCTCTAAGCAGTACTTC	CASSQGPSKQYF
TRBV27	TRBD1	-	TRBJ2-7	TGTGCCAGCAGTTCCTTCAGGGGGCAGTTCGGCGAGCAGTACTTC	CASSSFRGQFGEQYF
TRBV15	-	-	TRBJ2-7	TGTGCCACCAGCGCCGGTCCCTACGAGCAGTACTTC	CATSAGPYEQYF
TRBV5-1	-	few	TRBJ2-4	TGCGCCAGCAGCTTGACAGGGGGGGTAGCCAAAAACATTCAGTACTTC	CASSLTGGVAKNIQYF